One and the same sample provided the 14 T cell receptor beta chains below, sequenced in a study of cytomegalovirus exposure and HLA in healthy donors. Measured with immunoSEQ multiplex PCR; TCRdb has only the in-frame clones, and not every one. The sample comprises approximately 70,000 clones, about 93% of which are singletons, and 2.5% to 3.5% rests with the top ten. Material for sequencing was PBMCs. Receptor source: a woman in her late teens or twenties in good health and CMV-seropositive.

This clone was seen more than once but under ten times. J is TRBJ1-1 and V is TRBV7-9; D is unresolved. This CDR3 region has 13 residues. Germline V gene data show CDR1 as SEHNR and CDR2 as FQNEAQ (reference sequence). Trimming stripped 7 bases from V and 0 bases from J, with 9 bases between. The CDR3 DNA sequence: TGTGCCAGCACAGGAGGAGTGAACACTGAAGCTTTCTTT. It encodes CASTGGVNTEAFF.

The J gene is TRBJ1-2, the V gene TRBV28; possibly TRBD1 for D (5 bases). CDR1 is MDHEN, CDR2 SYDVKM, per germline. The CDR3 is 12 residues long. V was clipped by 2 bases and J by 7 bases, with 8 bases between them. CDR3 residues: CASSLLTGGYTF. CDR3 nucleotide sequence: TGTGCCAGCAGTTTACTCACAGGTGGCTACACCTTC.

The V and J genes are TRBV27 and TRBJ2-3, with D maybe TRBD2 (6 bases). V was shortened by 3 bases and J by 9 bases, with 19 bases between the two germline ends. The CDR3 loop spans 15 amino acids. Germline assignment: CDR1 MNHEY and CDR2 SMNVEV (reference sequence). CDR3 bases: TGTGCCAGCAGTTTGACGGGCGGGAATGTACGGACGCAGTATTTT. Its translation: CASSLTGGNVRTQYF.

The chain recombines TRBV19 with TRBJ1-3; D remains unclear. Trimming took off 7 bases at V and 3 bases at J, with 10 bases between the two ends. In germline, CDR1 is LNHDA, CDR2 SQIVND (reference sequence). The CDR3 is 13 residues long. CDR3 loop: CASKVGGGNTIYF. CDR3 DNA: TGTGCCAGTAAAGTAGGCGGTGGAAACACCATATATTTT. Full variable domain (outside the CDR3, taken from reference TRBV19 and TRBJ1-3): DGGITQSPKYLFRKEGQNVTLSCEQNLNHDAMYWYRQDPGQGLRLIYYSQIVNDFQKGDIAEGYSVSREKKESFPLTVTSAQKNPTAFYLCASKVGGGNTIYFGEGSWLTVV.

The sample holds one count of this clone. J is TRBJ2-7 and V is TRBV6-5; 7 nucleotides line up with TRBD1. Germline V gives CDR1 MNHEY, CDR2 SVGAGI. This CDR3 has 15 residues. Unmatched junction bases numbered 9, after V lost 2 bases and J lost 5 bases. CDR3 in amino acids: CASSYVGRGLNEQYF. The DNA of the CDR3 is TGTGCCAGCAGTTACGTTGGCAGGGGGTTGAACGAGCAGTACTTC.

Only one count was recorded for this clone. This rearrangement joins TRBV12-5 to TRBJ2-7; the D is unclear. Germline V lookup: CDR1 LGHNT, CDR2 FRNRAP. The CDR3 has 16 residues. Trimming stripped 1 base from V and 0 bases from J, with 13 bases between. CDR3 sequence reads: CASGLAVGSSSYEQYF. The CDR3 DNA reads TGTGCTAGTGGTTTGGCAGTGGGTAGCAGCTCCTACGAGCAGTACTTC.

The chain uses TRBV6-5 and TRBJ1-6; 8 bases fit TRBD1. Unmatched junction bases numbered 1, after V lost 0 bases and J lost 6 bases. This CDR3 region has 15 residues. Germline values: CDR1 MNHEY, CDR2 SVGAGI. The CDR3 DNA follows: TGTGCCAGCAGTTACTCGGGACAGGTTAATTCACCCCTCCACTTT. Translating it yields CASSYSGQVNSPLHF.

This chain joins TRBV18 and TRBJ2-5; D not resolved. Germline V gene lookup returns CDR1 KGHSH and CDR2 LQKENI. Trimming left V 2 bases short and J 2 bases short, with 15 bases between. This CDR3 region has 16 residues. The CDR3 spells CASSPLAVRDQETQYF. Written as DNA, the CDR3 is TGTGCCAGCTCACCATTGGCGGTACGAGATCAAGAGACCCAGTACTTC.

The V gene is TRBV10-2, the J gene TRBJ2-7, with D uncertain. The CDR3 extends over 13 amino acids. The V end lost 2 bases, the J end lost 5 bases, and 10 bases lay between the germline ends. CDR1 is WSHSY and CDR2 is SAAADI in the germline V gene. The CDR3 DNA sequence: TGCGCCAGCAGTGAGGCCGCTCCAGACGAGCAGTACTTC. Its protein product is CASSEAAPDEQYF.

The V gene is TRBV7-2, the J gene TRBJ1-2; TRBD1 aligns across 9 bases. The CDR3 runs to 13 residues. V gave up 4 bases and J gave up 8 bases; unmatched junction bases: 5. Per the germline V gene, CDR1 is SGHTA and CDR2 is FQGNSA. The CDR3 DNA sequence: TGTGCCAGCAGCTACCGACAGGGGGGCGGCTACACCTTC. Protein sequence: CASSYRQGGGYTF.

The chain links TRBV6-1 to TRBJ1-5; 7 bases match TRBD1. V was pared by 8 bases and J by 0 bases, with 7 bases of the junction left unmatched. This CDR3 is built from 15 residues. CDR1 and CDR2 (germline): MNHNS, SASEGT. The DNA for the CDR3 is TGTGCCAGCGGAGGGACAGTTTATAGCAATCAGCCCCAGCATTTT. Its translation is CASGGTVYSNQPQHF.

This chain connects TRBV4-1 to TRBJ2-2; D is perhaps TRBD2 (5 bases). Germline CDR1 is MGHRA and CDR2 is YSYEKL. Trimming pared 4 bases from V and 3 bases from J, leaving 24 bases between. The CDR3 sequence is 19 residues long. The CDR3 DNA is TGCGCCAGCAGCCCAGCGGATTTTTTATTAACCCCGTACACCGGGGAGCTGTTTTTT. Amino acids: CASSPADFLLTPYTGELFF.

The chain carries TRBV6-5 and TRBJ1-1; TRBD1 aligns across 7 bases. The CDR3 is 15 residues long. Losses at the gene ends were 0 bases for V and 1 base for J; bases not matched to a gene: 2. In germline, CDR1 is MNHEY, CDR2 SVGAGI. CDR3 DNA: TGTGCCAGCAGTTACTCAAACAGGGGGAACACTGAAGCTTTCTTT. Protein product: CASSYSNRGNTEAFF.

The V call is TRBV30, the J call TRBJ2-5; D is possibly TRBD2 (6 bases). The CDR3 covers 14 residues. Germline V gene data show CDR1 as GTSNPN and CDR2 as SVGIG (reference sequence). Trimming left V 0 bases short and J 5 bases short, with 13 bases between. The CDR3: CAWSVHSGGETQYF. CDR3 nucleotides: TGTGCCTGGAGTGTACATTCTGGGGGGGAGACCCAGTACTTC. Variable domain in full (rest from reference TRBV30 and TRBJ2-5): SQTIHQWPATLVQPVGSPLSLECTVEGTSNPNLYWYRQAAGRGLQLLFYSVGIGQISSEVPQNLSASRPQDRQFILSSKKLLLSDSGFYLCAWSVHSGGETQYFGPGTRLLVL.